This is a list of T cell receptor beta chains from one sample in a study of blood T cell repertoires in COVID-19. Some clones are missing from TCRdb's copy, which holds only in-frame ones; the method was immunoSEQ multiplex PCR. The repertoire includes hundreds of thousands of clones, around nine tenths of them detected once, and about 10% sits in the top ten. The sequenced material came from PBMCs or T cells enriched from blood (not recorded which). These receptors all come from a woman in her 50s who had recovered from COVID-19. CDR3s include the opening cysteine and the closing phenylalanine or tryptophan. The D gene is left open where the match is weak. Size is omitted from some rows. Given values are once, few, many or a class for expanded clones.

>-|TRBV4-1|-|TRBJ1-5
TGCGCCAGCAGCCAGATCCGGGACAACAATCAGCCCCAGCATTTT
CASSQIRDNNQPQHF
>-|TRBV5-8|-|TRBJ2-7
TGTGCCAGCAGCTTTAGTAGCGGACCCTACGAGCAGTACTTC
CASSFSSGPYEQYF
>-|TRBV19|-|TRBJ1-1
TGTGCCAGTTCGTGGGGCATTACCGAAGCTTTCTTT
CASSWGITEAFF
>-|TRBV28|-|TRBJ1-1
TGTGCCAGCAGTTTATGGGCGAACACTGAAGCTTTCTTT
CASSLWANTEAFF
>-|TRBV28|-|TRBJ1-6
TGTGCCAGTGCTAGCTCCTATAATTCACCCCTCCACTTT
CASASSYNSPLHF
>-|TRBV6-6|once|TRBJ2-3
TGTGCCAGCAAAACAGGGTCAGATACGCAGTATTTT
CASKTGSDTQYF
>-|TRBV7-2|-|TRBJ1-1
TGTGCCAGCAGCTTCACCTCCAGGAGGAAAATAATGAACACTGAAGCTTTCTTT
CASSFTSRRKIMNTEAFF
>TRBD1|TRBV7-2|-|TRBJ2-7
TGTGCCAGCAGCTTAACGAACGGGCGACAGGGGTACGAGCAGTACTTC
CASSLTNGRQGYEQYF
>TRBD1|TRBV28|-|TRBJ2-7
TGTGCCAGCAGTCCACACGGGACAGGGGTCTACGAGCAGTACTTC
CASSPHGTGVYEQYF
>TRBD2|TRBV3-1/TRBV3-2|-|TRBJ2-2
TGTGCCAGCAGGATACTAGCGACGGGCGGGGAGCTGTTTTTT
CASRILATGGELFF
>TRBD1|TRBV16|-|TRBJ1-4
TGTGCCAGCAGCCATCAGCCGTTCGGACAGGGGTCATCCAATGAAAAACTGTTTTTT
CASSHQPFGQGSSNEKLFF
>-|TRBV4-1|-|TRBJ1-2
TGCGCCAGCAGCCAAGATATTAGAGGATCTAACTATGGCTACACCTTC
CASSQDIRGSNYGYTF
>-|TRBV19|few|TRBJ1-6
TGTGCCAGTAGGGAACAGGGTTTACGATCACCCCTCCACTTT
CASREQGLRSPLHF
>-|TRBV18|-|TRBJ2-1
TGTGCCAGCTCCTTTGACAGAGACAATGAGCAGTTCTTC
CASSFDRDNEQFF
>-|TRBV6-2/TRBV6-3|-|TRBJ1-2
TGTGCCAGCAGTTACTCCGGAGGGGTCTATGGCTACACCTTC
CASSYSGGVYGYTF
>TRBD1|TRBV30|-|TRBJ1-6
TGTGCCTGGTCGGACAGGGTAGGTTCACCCCTCCACTTT
CAWSDRVGSPLHF
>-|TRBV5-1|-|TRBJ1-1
TGCGCCAGCAGCTGGTTGGACAGCTCTAACACTGAAGCTTTCTTT
CASSWLDSSNTEAFF
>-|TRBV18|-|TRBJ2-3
TGTGCCAGCTCACCAATGCAGAGCACAGATACGCAGTATTTT
CASSPMQSTDTQYF
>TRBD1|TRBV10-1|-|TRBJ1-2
TGCGCCAGCAGTTCACGAACGGACAGGAGCTATGGCTACACCTTC
CASSSRTDRSYGYTF
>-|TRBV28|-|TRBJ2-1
TGTGCCAGCAGTTTATCAGGGAATGAGCAGTTCTTC
CASSLSGNEQFF
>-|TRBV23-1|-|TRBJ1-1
TGCGCCAGCAGTCCCCACAGGAGGGGCGTAACTTTCTTT
CASSPHRRGVTFF
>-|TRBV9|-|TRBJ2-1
TGTGCCAGCAGCGGGGCGGGGACCTCGGAGCAGTTCTTC
CASSGAGTSEQFF
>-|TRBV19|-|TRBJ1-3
TGTGCCAGTAGTACAGGGTCTGGAAACACCATATATTTT
CASSTGSGNTIYF
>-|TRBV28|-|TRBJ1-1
TGTGCCAGCAGGCCCGTCGGGGGGGGAACTGAAGCTTTCTTT
CASRPVGGGTEAFF
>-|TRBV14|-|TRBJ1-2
TGTGCCAGCAGCCAAGGGGGGGTAGGGGACTATGGCTACACCTTC
CASSQGGVGDYGYTF
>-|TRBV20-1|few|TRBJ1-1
TGCAGTGCTAGTGTCTCGCCCCACGGCGGCACTGAAGCTTTCTTT
CSASVSPHGGTEAFF
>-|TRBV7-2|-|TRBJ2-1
TGTGCCAGCAGCTTAGACGGTATTGGTGAGCAGTTCTTC
CASSLDGIGEQFF
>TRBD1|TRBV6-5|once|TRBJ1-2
TGTGCCAGCGGACAGGGTCGGGGCTACACCTTC
CASGQGRGYTF
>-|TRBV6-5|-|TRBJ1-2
TGTGCCAGGGAAACGGATCAGGGTGCTTATGGCTACACCTTC
CARETDQGAYGYTF
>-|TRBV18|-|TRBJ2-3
TGTGCCAGCTCACCAAGGACAACCAGAAACACAGATACGCAGTATTTT
CASSPRTTRNTDTQYF
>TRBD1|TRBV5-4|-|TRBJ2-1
TGTGCCAGCAGGGGACAGGCAAGCAATGAGCAGTTCTTC
CASRGQASNEQFF
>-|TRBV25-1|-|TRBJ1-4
TGTGCCAGCAGTGAATGGTCAGGGTCTCCTATAACTAATGAAAAACTGTTTTTT
CASSEWSGSPITNEKLFF
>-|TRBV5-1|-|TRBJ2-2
TGCGCCAGCAGCTTTGAGGTGCAGAACACCGGGGAGCTGTTTTTT
CASSFEVQNTGELFF
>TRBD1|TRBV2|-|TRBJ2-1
TGTGCCAGCCTCGGACAGGTTCCTTACAATGAGCAGTTCTTC
CASLGQVPYNEQFF
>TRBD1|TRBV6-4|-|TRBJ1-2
TGTGCCAGCAGTCCCCTGGGACAGGGCCACGGCGGCTACACCTTC
CASSPLGQGHGGYTF
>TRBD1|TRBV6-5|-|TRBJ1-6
TGTGCCAGCAGACTTAATACAGGGGGCGGTTCACCCCTCCACTTT
CASRLNTGGGSPLHF
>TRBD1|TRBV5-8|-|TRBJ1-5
TGTGCCAGCAGCTTGACTGGGACAGGGGTCCAGCCCCAGCATTTT
CASSLTGTGVQPQHF
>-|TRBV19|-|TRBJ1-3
TGTGCCAGTAGTATCCAGGGACACGCTACTTACTCTGGAAACACCATATATTTT
CASSIQGHATYSGNTIYF
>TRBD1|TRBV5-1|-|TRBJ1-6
TGCGCCAGCAGCTTGGCCCAGGGGGCAAGGTCACCCCTCCACTTT
CASSLAQGARSPLHF
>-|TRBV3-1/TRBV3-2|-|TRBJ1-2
TGTGCCAGCAGCCGTCAATTGGACAGTGCCTATGGCTACACCTTC
CASSRQLDSAYGYTF
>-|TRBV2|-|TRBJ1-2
TGTGCCAGCAGTGAAGCGGGCAGAACCTATGGCTACACCTTC
CASSEAGRTYGYTF
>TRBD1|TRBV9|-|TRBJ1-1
TGTGCCAGCAGCACTATGACAGGGGAGGTTAATACTGAAGCTTTCTTT
CASSTMTGEVNTEAFF
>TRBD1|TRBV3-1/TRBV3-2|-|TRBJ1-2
TGTGCCAGCACCGGGACAGGGAGGTATGGCTACACCTTC
CASTGTGRYGYTF
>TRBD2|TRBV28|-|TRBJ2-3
TGTGCCAGCAGTTTGGGACTAGCGGGGGGATTAGATACGCAGTATTTT
CASSLGLAGGLDTQYF
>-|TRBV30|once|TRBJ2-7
TGTGCCTGGAGTCCCCTGGGGGCTACCCTTGGCTACGAGCAGTACTTC
CAWSPLGATLGYEQYF
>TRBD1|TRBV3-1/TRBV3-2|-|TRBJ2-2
TGTGCCAGCAGCGGCGGGGGGACAGGGGGCGACGGGGAGCTGTTTTTT
CASSGGGTGGDGELFF
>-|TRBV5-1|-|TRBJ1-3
TGCGCCAGCAGCGCTGGACAGCCTGGAAACACCATATATTTT
CASSAGQPGNTIYF